This note documents a single TCR beta chain sequence. The target antigen is unknown. The repertoire was sequenced with immunoSEQ multiplex PCR; TCRdb's copy has only in-frame clones and lacks some. The table has 85,000 to 130,000 clones, roughly 91% seen once; the top ten hold over 15%. The V segment lost 1 base and the J segment 7 bases; nucleotides outside the gene matches: 5. The CDR3 length is 15 residues. Germline V gene lookup returns CDR1 SGHVS and CDR2 FQNEAQ. The entry originates in a study of T cell responses to AZD1222 COVID-19 vaccine. Study findings and constraints: CD4 TCRs covered the whole spike, strongest at regions 160-218 and 743-854. Targeting of unmutated variant regions was reportedly seen in nearly half of spike-specific TCRs. Recipients of two AZD1222 doses showed rising Spike-specific TCR breadth and depth.

This specimen was peripheral blood, taken on day 0 of AZD1222 vaccination. This sequence joins TRBV7-8 and TRBJ2-1, with 9 bases fitting TRBD2. The sequence derives from an adult in good health. The CDR3 coding sequence is TGTGCCAGCAGCTTAGTGGGCGGGGGGGCGAATGAGCAGTTCTTC. Translating it yields CASSLVGGGANEQFF.